This T cell receptor beta chain derives from a study of vaccination and CD4 T cells after COVID-19. Study outcomes and limitations: The authors identified 304 of 307 vaccine-specific clones in convalescent patients as spike mono-reactive.

Remarks on this clonotype: The antigen is undetermined.

V was clipped by 7 bases and J by 3 bases; unmatched bases: 12. The CDR3 has 15 residues. Per the germline V gene, CDR1 is DFQATT and CDR2 is SNEGSKA (reference sequence). This sample's treatment: roughly 10-day PBMC culture with coronavirus spike peptide pools or control peptides (ViraFEST assay). With the Oncomine TCR Beta short-read assay, DNA from cultured CD4+ T cells was sequenced. One entry per CDR3 protein results from TCRdb running MiXCR on the PCR reads. The table lists 15,000 to 20,000 distinct CDR3 sequences, about a third of them singletons. This clonotype originated in a human donor with COVID-19. Sequenced input: cultured CD4+ T cells from blood. The chain employs TRBV20-1 and TRBJ2-3; 8 bases are a match to TRBD2. As DNA, the CDR3 is TGCAGTGGGAGTCGGGGGGGCCGAGGGACAGATACGCAGTATTTT. This gives the protein CSGSRGGRGTDTQYF.